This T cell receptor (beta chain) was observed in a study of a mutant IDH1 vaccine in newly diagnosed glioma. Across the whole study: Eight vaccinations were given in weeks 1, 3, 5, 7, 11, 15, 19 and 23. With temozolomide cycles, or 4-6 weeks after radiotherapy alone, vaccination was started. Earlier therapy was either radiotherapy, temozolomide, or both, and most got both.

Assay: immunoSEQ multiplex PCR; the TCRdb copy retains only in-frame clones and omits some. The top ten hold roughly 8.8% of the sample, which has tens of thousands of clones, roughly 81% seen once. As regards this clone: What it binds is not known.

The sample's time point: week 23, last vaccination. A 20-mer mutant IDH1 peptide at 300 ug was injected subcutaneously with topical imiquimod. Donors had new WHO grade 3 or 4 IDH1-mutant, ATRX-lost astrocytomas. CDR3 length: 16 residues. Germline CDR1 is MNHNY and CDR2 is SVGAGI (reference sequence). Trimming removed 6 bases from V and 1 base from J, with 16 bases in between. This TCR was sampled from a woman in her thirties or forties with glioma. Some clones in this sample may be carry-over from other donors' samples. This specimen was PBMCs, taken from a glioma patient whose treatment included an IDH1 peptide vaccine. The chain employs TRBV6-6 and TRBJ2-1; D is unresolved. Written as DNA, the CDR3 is TGTGCCAGCAGCCCCAACAGCCCCCTATCCTACAATGAGCAGTTCTTC. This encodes CASSPNSPLSYNEQFF.